What follows is one T cell receptor beta chain and its context. Its antigen is currently unknown. This sample stems from a study of shared clonotypes between healthy human individuals. Looking at the study overall: Three CD4 naive, three CD4 memory, two CD8 naive and one CD8 memory plate were used per donor.

Germline values: CDR1 MGHRA, CDR2 YSYEKL. CDR3 length equals 19 residues. The ends lost 0 bases at V and 2 bases at J; junction bases unmatched: 10. Notes on the study in general: Lower generation probabilities were found for non-shared clonotypes than for those shared by all four donors. Clonotype sharing among donors was thought likely to change with sequencing depth. The donor pool, a small one, limited the genetic and exposure-history diversity represented.

The method was immunoSEQ multiplex PCR; TCRdb's version includes in-frame clones alone and lacks a portion of them. The profile shows about 1.1 million clones, approximately 80% of them singletons. The V and J genes are TRBV4-1 and TRBJ1-1; the match to TRBD1 covers 12 bases. The sample taken for sequencing was memory CD4+ T cells from PBMCs. The subset: CD45RA-negative fraction. The TCR was taken from a man younger than 30 in good health. Some clones in this sample may be carry-over from other donors' samples. In DNA form, the CDR3 reads TGCGCCAGCAGCCAAGATATTGCCGGGACAGGGGGCGGAAACACTGAAGCTTTCTTT. Its translation: CASSQDIAGTGGGNTEAFF.